Sequencing of this TCR beta chain was carried out in a study of shared clonotypes between healthy human individuals. This clone turned up a few times. Sequenced by immunoSEQ multiplex PCR; TCRdb stores in-frame clones only, minus some. This table has 2 million to 2.5 million clones, roughly 90% appearing once. The germline V gene encodes CDR1 SQVTM and CDR2 ANQGSEA. CDR3 length equals 14 residues. V was trimmed by 3 bases and J by 2 bases, leaving 13 bases between them. Sequenced sample: naive CD4+ T cells from PBMCs. Documented subset: CD45RA+ positively selected. The origin of this receptor is a man aged 18 to 30 in good health. Some clones in this sample may be carry-over from other donors' samples. The V call is TRBV29-1, the J call TRBJ1-1, with no clear D. In DNA, the CDR3 is TGCAGCGTTGACTGGGGTCGGGGAAACACTGAAGCTTTCTTT. It yields the protein CSVDWGRGNTEAFF.